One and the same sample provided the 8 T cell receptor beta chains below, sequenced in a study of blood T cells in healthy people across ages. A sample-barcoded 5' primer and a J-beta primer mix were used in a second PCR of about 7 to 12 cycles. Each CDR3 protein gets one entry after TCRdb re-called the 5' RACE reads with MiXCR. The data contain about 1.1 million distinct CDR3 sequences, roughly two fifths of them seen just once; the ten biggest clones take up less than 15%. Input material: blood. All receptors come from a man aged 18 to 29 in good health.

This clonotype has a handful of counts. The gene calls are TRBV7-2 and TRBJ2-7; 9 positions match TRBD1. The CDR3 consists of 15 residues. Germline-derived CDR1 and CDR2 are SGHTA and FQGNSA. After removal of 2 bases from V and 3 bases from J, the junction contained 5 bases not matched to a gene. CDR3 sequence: CASSLQDRGNYEQYF. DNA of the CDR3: TGTGCCAGCAGCTTACAGGACAGGGGTAACTACGAGCAGTACTTC.

This CDR3 is CASSLLSPEAFF. As DNA, the CDR3 is TGTGCCAGCAGCCTCCTTAGCCCTGAAGCTTTCTTT. The chain recombines TRBV11-2 with TRBJ1-1, with no clear D. The CDR3 covers 12 residues. V lost 5 bases to trimming and J lost 6 bases, with 10 bases between them. Germline CDR1 and CDR2: SGHAT and FQNNGV.

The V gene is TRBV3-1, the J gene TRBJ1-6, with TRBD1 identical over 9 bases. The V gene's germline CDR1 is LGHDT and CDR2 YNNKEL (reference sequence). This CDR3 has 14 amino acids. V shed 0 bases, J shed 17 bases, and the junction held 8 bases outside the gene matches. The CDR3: CASSQDSGTGSVHF. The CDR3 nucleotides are TGTGCCAGCAGCCAAGACTCTGGGACAGGGAGTGTCCACTTT.

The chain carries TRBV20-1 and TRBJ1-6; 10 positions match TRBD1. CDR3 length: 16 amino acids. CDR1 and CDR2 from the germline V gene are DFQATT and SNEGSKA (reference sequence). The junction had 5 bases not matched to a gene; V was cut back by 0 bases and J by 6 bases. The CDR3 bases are TGCAGTGCTAGAGATAGACAGGGGGCTGCTAATTCACCCCTCCACTTT. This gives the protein CSARDRQGAANSPLHF.

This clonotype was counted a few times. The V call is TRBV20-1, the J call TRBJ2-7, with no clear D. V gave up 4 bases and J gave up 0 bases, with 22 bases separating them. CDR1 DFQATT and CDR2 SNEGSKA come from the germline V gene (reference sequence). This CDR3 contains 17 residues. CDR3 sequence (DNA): TGCAGTGCTATCAGCCCCCGACTTAAAAACTACTCCTACGAGCAGTACTTC. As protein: CSAISPRLKNYSYEQYF.

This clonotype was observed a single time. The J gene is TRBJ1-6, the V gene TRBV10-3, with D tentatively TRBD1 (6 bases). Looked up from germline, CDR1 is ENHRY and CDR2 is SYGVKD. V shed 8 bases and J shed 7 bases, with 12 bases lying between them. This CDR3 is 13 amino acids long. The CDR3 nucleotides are TGTGCCATCGGGCGACAGGAAAATTCACCCCTCCACTTT. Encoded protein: CAIGRQENSPLHF.

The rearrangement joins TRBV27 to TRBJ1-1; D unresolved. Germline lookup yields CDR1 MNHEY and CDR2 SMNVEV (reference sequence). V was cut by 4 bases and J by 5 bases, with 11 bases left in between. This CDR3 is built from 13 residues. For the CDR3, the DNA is TGTGCCAGCAGTTGGGCCCCTGGGACTGAAGCTTTCTTT. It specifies CASSWAPGTEAFF.

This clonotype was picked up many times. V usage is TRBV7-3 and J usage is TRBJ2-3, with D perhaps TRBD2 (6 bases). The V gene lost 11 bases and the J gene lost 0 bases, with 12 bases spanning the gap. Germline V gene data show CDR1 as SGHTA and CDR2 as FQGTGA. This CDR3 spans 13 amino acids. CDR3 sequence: CASSRGSTDTQYF. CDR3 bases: TGTGCCTCGTCTCGGGGGAGCACAGATACGCAGTATTTT.